This T cell receptor beta chain appears in the sequencing data of a study of a mutant IDH1 vaccine in newly diagnosed glioma. Study overall: Before enrollment, patients got radiotherapy alone, temozolomide alone, or mostly the combination. It was at week 35 that visit V12 occurred, and at week 47 that visit V13 did.

Using immunoSEQ multiplex PCR, the repertoire was profiled, and TCRdb retains in-frame clones only, with some absent. The sample lists some 58,000 clones; roughly 80% were seen once. There are 14 residues in the CDR3. CDR1 MNHEY and CDR2 SVGAGI come from the germline V gene. Trimming took 2 bases from V and 4 from J; bases not matched to a gene: 4. On this clone: Its antigen remains unidentified.

Documented time point: week 35, safety follow-up. In the vaccine, a single dose held 300 ug of the mutant IDH1 20-mer peptide, along with topical imiquimod. Weeks 1, 3, 5, 7, 11, 15, 19 and 23 were when patients received their eight vaccinations. General study points: It was about 93% of patients that developed vaccine-induced immune responses.

The sequence came from a man aged 35 to 55 with glioma. The sequences come from PBMCs, collected from a glioma patient whose treatment included an IDH1 peptide vaccine. This chain connects TRBV6-5 to TRBJ1-2; TRBD1 agrees at 7 bases. CDR3 bases: TGTGCCAGCAGTTACAGGGGGCATTTCTATGGCTACACCTTC. Translation: CASSYRGHFYGYTF.